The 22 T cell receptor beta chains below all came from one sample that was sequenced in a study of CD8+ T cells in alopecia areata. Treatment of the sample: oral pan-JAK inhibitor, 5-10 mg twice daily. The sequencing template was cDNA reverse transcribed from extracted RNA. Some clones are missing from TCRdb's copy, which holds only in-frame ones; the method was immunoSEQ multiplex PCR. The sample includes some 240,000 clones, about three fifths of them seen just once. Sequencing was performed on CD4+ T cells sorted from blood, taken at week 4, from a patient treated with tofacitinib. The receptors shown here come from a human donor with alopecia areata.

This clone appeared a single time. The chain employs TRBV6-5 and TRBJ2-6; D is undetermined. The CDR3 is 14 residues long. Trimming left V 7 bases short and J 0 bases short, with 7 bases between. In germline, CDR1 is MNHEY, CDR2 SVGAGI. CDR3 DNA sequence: TGTGCCAGCAAGAGGAGCTCTGGGGCCAACGTCCTGACTTTC. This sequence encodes CASKRSSGANVLTF.

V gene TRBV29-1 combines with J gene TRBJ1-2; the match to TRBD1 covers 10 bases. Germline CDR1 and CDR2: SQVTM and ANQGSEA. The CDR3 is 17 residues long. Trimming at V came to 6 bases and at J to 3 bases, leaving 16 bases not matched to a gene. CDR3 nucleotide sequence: TGCAGCGTCAGACCCGGGACAGGGGTACGGCGAGACTATGGCTACACCTTC. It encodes CSVRPGTGVRRDYGYTF. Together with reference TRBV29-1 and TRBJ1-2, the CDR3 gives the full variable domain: SAVISQKPSRDICQRGTSLTIQCQVDSQVTMMFWYRQQPGQSLTLIATANQGSEATYESGFVIDKFPISRPNLTFSTLTVSNMSPEDSSIYLCSVRPGTGVRRDYGYTFGSGTRLTVV.

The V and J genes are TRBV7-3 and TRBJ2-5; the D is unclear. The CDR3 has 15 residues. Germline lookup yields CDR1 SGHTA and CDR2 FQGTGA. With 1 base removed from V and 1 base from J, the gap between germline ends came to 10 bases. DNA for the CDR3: TGTGCCAGCAGCTTAAGCCTGACCGCCCAAGAGACCCAGTACTTC. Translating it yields CASSLSLTAQETQYF.

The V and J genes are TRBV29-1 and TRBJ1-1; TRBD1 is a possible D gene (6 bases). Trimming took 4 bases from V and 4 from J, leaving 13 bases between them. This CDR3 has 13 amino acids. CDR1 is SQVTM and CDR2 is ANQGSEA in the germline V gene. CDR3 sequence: CSVVRGRVTEAFF. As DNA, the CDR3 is TGCAGCGTTGTACGGGGGCGGGTCACTGAAGCTTTCTTT.

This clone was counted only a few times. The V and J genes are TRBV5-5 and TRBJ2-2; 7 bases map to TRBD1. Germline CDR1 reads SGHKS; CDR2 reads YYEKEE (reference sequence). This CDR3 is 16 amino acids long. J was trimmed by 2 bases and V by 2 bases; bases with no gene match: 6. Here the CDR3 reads CASSFTGTVNTGELFF. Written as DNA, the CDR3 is TGTGCCAGCAGCTTTACCGGGACAGTCAACACCGGGGAGCTGTTTTTT.

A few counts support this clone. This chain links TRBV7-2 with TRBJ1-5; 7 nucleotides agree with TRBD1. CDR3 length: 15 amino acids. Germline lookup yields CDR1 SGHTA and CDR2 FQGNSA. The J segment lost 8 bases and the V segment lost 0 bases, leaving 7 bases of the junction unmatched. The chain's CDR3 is CASSLARGGGKPQHF. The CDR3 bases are TGTGCCAGCAGCTTAGCCCGAGGGGGCGGCAAGCCCCAGCATTTT.

CDR3 sequence: CASSQERNSGNTIYF. CDR3 nucleotide sequence: TGCGCCAGCAGCCAAGAAAGGAACTCTGGAAACACCATATATTTT. The chain uses TRBV4-3 and TRBJ1-3; D is undetermined. The germline CDR1 and CDR2 sequences are LGHNA and YSLEER. The CDR3 is made up of 15 amino acids. V was clipped by 0 bases and J by 0 bases, with 6 bases between them.

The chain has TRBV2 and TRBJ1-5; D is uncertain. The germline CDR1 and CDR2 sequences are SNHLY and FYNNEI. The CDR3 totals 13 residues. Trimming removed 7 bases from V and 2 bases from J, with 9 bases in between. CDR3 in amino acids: CASTQLGNQPQHF. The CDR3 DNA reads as TGTGCCAGCACCCAACTCGGCAATCAGCCCCAGCATTTT. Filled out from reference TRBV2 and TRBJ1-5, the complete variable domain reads EPEVTQTPSHQVTQMGQEVILRCVPISNHLYFYWYRQILGQKVEFLVSFYNNEISEKSEIFDDQFSVERPDGSNFTLKIRSTKLEDSAMYFCASTQLGNQPQHFGDGTRLSIL.

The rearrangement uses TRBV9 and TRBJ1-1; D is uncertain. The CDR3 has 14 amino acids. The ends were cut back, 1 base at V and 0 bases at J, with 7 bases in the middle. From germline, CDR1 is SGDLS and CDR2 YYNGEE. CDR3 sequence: CASSVSPMNTEAFF. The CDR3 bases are TGTGCCAGCAGCGTAAGCCCCATGAACACTGAAGCTTTCTTT.

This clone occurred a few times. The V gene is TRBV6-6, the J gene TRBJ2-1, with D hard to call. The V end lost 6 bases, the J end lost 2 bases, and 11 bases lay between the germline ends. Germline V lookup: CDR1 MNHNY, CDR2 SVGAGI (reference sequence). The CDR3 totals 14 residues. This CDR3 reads CASSRLATYNEQFF. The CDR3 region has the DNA TGTGCCAGCAGCAGGCTCGCGACCTACAATGAGCAGTTCTTC.

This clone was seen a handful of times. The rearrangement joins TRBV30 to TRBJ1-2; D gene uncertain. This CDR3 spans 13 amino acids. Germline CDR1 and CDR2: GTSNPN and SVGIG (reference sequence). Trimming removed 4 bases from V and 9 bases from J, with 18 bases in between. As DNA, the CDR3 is TGTGCCTGGACATCCCAGATCGCTATGAGCTACACCTTC. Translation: CAWTSQIAMSYTF. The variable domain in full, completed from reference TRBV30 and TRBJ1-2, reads SQTIHQWPATLVQPVGSPLSLECTVEGTSNPNLYWYRQAAGRGLQLLFYSVGIGQISSEVPQNLSASRPQDRQFILSSKKLLLSDSGFYLCAWTSQIAMSYTFGSGTRLTVV.

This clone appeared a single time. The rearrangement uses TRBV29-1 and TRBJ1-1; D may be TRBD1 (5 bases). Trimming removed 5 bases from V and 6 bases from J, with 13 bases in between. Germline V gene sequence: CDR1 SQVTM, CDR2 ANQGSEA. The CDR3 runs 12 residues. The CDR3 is CSVRRGAAEAFF. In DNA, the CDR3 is TGCAGCGTTCGGAGAGGGGCCGCTGAAGCTTTCTTT.

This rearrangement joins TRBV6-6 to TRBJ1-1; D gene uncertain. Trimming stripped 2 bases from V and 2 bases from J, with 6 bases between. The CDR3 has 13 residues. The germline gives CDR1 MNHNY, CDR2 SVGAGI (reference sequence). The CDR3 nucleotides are TGTGCCAGCAGTTACAAGGGTAACACTGAAGCTTTCTTT. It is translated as CASSYKGNTEAFF.

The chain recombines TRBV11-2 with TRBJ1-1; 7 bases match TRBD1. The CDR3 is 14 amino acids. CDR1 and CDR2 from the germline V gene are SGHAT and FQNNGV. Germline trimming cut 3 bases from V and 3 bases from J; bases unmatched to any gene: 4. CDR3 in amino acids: CASSFDRVYTEAFF. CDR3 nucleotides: TGTGCCAGCAGCTTTGACAGGGTTTACACTGAAGCTTTCTTT.

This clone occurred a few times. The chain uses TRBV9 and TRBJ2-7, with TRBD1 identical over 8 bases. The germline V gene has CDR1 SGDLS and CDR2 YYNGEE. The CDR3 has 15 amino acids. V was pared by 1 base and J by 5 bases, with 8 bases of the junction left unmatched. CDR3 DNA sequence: TGTGCCAGCAGCGTATCCCCAGGGGGCTTCAACGAGCAGTACTTC. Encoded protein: CASSVSPGGFNEQYF.

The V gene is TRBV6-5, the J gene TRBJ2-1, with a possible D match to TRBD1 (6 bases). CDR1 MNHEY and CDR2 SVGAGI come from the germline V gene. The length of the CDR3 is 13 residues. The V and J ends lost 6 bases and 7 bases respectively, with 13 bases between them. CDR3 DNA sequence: TGTGCCAGCAGGACCTCAGGGGTAAATGAGCAGTTCTTC. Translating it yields CASRTSGVNEQFF.

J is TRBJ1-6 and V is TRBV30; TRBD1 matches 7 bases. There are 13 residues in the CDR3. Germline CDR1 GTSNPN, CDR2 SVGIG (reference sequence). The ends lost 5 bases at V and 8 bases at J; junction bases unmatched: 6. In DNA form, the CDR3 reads TGTGCCTGGGCAGACAGGGCGGATTCACCCCTCCACTTT. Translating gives CAWADRADSPLHF.

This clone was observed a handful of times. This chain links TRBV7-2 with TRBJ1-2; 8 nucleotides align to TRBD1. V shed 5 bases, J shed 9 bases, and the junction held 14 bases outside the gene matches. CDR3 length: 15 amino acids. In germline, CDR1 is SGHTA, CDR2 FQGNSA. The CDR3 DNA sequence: TGTGCCAGCAGCCCTTACCCGGACAGGGTAGGGAGCTACACCTTC. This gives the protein CASSPYPDRVGSYTF.

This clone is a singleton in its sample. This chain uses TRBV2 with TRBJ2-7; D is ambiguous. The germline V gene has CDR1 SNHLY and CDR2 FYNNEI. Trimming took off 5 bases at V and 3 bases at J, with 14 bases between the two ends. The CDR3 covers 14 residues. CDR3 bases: TGTGCCAGCAGTCACATATCCGACGGCTACGAGCAGTACTTC. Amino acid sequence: CASSHISDGYEQYF. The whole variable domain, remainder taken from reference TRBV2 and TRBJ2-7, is EPEVTQTPSHQVTQMGQEVILRCVPISNHLYFYWYRQILGQKVEFLVSFYNNEISEKSEIFDDQFSVERPDGSNFTLKIRSTKLEDSAMYFCASSHISDGYEQYFGPGTRLTVT.

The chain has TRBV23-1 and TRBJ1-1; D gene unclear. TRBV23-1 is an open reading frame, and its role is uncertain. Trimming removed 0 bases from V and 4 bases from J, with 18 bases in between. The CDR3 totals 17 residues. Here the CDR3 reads CASSQSILEGVRTEAFF. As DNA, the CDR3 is TGCGCCAGCAGTCAATCGATATTAGAAGGCGTCCGCACTGAAGCTTTCTTT.

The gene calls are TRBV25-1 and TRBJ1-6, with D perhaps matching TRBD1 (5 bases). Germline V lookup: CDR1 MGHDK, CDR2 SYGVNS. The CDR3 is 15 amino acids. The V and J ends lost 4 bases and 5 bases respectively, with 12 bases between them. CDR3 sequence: CASSVHEGNNSPLHF. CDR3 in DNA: TGTGCCAGCAGTGTCCATGAGGGGAATAATTCACCCCTCCACTTT.

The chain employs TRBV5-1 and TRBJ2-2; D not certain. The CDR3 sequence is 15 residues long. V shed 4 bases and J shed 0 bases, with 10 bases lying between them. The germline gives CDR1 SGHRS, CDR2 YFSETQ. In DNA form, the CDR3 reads TGCGCCAGCAGCCCCCGGTCCGCGAACACCGGGGAGCTGTTTTTT. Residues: CASSPRSANTGELFF.